This T cell receptor beta chain is drawn from a study of blood T cells in healthy people across ages. The study, taken as a whole, reports: Higher diversity, along with more naive CD4+ cells, distinguished long-lived donors from aged donors.

This CDR3 is 16 amino acids long. V lost 5 bases and J lost 9; bases outside the gene matches: 14. From germline, CDR1 is SGHAT and CDR2 FQNNGV. The individuals who served as donors were healthy Caucasians living in Russia, aged roughly 6 to 90. Next came a second PCR, run for about 6 to 12 cycles, which used a sample-barcoded 5' primer along with a J-beta primer mix. TCRdb reanalysed the 5' RACE reads using MiXCR and keeps one entry per CDR3 protein. The sample carries over a million distinct CDR3 sequences, roughly 24% recorded once. Regarding this clonotype: As yet, its antigen is unknown.

The same data also went into a second study, on T cells of mothers and their children. That paper notes: A few healthy Caucasian mothers, along with their six children, were the donors. Related and unrelated pairs show TCR recombination output that thymic selection shapes similarly.

V usage is TRBV11-2 and J usage is TRBJ2-1; 9 positions agree with TRBD2. The TCR originated in a girl aged 2 to 10 in good health. Sequenced material: blood. CDR3 sequence reads: CASSRALAGLEGEQFF. For the CDR3, the DNA is TGTGCCAGCAGCCGAGCTCTAGCGGGGCTCGAAGGTGAGCAGTTCTTC.